Following are 30 T cell receptor beta chains from one sample sequenced in a study of blood T cell repertoires in COVID-19 (dated by TCRdb to about 2020). Preparation of the library involved the immunoSEQ multiplex PCR assay. Entries here come from immuneACCESS through TCRdb and include only in-frame sequences with V and J called. Some clones fail to appear in such tables; in the studies checked, an unresolved V gene covers under half of the shortfall, and the cause of the remainder is unknown. Across this sample there are 60,000 to 80,000 clones, with just under 95% seen only once. The biggest ten clones account for 5.5% to 6.5% of the sample. The sequencing sample was made of peripheral blood. The receptors shown here come from a human donor in a cohort sampled during active COVID-19.

The chain couples TRBV15 to TRBJ2-7; 8 positions agree with TRBD2. Germline loops: CDR1 LNHNV, CDR2 YYDKDF (reference sequence). The CDR3 is made up of 16 amino acids. V trimming: 3 bases; J trimming: 3 bases; junction bases outside the gene matches: 10. The CDR3 loop reads CATSRARQAGGYEQYF. CDR3 in DNA: TGTGCCACCAGCAGGGCCCGCCAGGCGGGAGGCTACGAGCAGTACTTC.

V is TRBV7-2 and J is TRBJ2-3, with D tentatively TRBD2 (6 bases). Per the germline V gene, CDR1 is SGHTA and CDR2 is FQGNSA. V was shortened by 6 bases and J by 13 bases, with 14 bases between the two germline ends. This CDR3 has 11 amino acids. The CDR3 region has the DNA TGTGCCAGCAGGTATAGCGGAGACGAGTATTTT. It specifies CASRYSGDEYF.

The rearrangement uses TRBV6-5 and TRBJ1-1; D gene ambiguous. Germline V gene lookup returns CDR1 MNHEY and CDR2 SVGAGI. Trimming pared 6 bases from V and 4 bases from J, leaving 9 bases between. The CDR3 has 12 amino acids. DNA for the CDR3: TGTGCCAGCAGCCCGGTGAGCACTGAAGCTTTCTTT. Amino acids: CASSPVSTEAFF.

The V gene is TRBV5-6, the J gene TRBJ1-2; no definite D call. CDR3 size: 11 residues. V lost 2 bases and J 8 bases, leaving 7 bases between the germline ends. From germline, CDR1 is SGHDT and CDR2 YYEEEE. The CDR3 protein is CASSFVKGYTF. CDR3 nucleotide sequence: TGTGCCAGCAGCTTCGTAAAAGGCTACACCTTC.

This clone was recorded once. The chain links TRBV7-9 to TRBJ1-2, with D perhaps matching TRBD1 (5 bases). The V end was cut by 6 bases, the J end by 7 bases, with 15 bases between. The CDR3 length is 13 residues. The germline V gene has CDR1 SEHNR and CDR2 FQNEAQ (reference sequence). The CDR3 DNA is TGTGCCAGCAGTCCAGCTCGGGGGTCTGGCTACACCTTC. Protein: CASSPARGSGYTF. The whole variable domain, filled in from reference TRBV7-9 and TRBJ1-2, reads DTGVSQNPRHKITKRGQNVTFRCDPISEHNRLYWYRQTLGQGPEFLTYFQNEAQLEKSRLLSDRFSAERPKGSFSTLEIQRTEQGDSAMYLCASSPARGSGYTFGSGTRLTVV.

V usage is TRBV4-2 and J usage is TRBJ2-1, with 13 bases fitting TRBD2. The CDR3 covers 17 residues. Losses at the gene ends were 3 bases for V and 6 bases for J; bases not matched to a gene: 8. Looked up from germline, CDR1 is LGHNA and CDR2 is YNFKEQ. The CDR3 coding sequence is TGTGCCAGCAGCCAGACGCTGGGACTAGCGGGGACCAATGAGCAGTTCTTC. Its translation is CASSQTLGLAGTNEQFF.

This clone was recorded once. The chain employs TRBV10-1 and TRBJ1-1; D is undetermined. CDR3 size: 13 residues. V shed 8 bases and J shed 0 bases, with 10 bases lying between them. Germline V lookup: CDR1 WNHNN, CDR2 SYGVQD (reference sequence). In DNA form, the CDR3 reads TGCGCCAGCTCGAAGGGAGTGAACACTGAAGCTTTCTTT. It yields the protein CASSKGVNTEAFF.

This chain joins TRBV18 and TRBJ2-1, with TRBD2 matching over 9 bases. Unmatched junction bases numbered 7, after V lost 3 bases and J lost 7 bases. The germline gives CDR1 KGHSH, CDR2 LQKENI. This CDR3 is 15 amino acids long. CDR3 sequence: CASSPGLARGNEQFF. The CDR3, as DNA: TGTGCCAGCTCACCCGGACTAGCGCGGGGAAATGAGCAGTTCTTC.

This clone has just one count. This chain joins TRBV4-1 and TRBJ1-2, with a tentative D call TRBD1 (6 bases). V was shortened by 4 bases and J by 6 bases, with 15 bases between the two germline ends. CDR3 length: 14 amino acids. CDR1 MGHRA and CDR2 YSYEKL come from the germline V gene. The CDR3 is CASSLTLTGNGYTF. CDR3 coding DNA: TGCGCCAGCAGCCTAACCCTTACAGGGAATGGCTACACCTTC.

The rearrangement joins TRBV5-1 to TRBJ1-4, with D possibly matching TRBD1 (5 bases). The V gene's germline CDR1 is SGHRS and CDR2 YFSETQ. V lost 4 bases and J 3 bases, leaving 13 bases between the germline ends. This CDR3 is 15 amino acids long. The CDR3 coding sequence is TGCGCCAGCAGCCTAGGGGTGGGTTCTAATGAAAAACTGTTTTTT. Translated: CASSLGVGSNEKLFF. Full variable domain (remainder filled in from reference TRBV5-1 and TRBJ1-4): KAGVTQTPRYLIKTRGQQVTLSCSPISGHRSVSWYQQTPGQGLQFLFEYFSETQRNKGNFPGRFSGRQFSNSRSEMNVSTLELGDSALYLCASSLGVGSNEKLFFGSGTQLSVL.

This chain joins TRBV14 and TRBJ2-3; 8 bases are a match to TRBD1. Looked up from germline, CDR1 is SGHDN and CDR2 is FVKESK. The CDR3 extends over 14 amino acids. Trimming at V came to 1 base and at J to 3 bases, leaving 0 bases not matched to a gene. The CDR3 spells CASSQGQGTDTQYF. The CDR3 DNA is TGTGCCAGCAGCCAAGGACAGGGGACAGATACGCAGTATTTT.

V gene TRBV3-1 (or the pseudogene TRBV3-2) combines with J gene TRBJ1-6; perhaps TRBD1 as D (5 bases). The CDR3 is 16 residues long. Germline-derived CDR1 and CDR2 are LGHDT and YNNKEL (reference sequence). V was shortened by 4 bases and J by 8 bases, with 18 bases between the two germline ends. The CDR3, as DNA: TGTGCCAGCAGCCCAGAGGGGAGTCGGTCCCATTCACCCCTCCACTTT. Protein sequence: CASSPEGSRSHSPLHF.

The chain recombines TRBV19 with TRBJ2-5; possibly TRBD2 for D (6 bases). V was pared by 1 base and J by 1 base, with 10 bases between. The CDR3 loop spans 15 amino acids. Germline V gene sequence: CDR1 LNHDA, CDR2 SQIVND (reference sequence). The CDR3 DNA reads as TGTGCCAGTAGTATAGTTCGGGGAGGCCAAGAGACCCAGTACTTC. It is translated as CASSIVRGGQETQYF.

The chain has TRBV4-3 and TRBJ2-1; tentative D call: TRBD2 (5 bases). CDR3 length: 17 amino acids. Trimming took 0 bases from V and 8 from J, leaving 20 bases between them. Germline V CDR1 and CDR2: LGHNA, YSLEER. CDR3 nucleotides: TGCGCCAGCAGCCAAGAAGTGTCGGCTAGTCGTAGCGATGAGCAGTTCTTC. Translated, it gives CASSQEVSASRSDEQFF.

The chain couples TRBV4-3 to TRBJ2-7; D gene uncertain. V was shortened by 0 bases and J by 1 base, with 7 bases between the two germline ends. From germline, CDR1 is LGHNA and CDR2 YSLEER. CDR3 length: 14 residues. The CDR3 DNA follows: TGCGCCAGCAGCCAAGAGCGGCGTTCCTACGAGCAGTACTTC. This sequence encodes CASSQERRSYEQYF.

The J gene is TRBJ2-1, the V gene TRBV6-5; no firm D call. V lost 2 bases, J lost 12 bases, and 14 bases lay in between. This CDR3 spans 13 amino acids. CDR1 and CDR2 from the germline V gene are MNHEY and SVGAGI. CDR3 sequence reads: CASSYNPESRQFF. As DNA, the CDR3 is TGTGCCAGCAGTTACAACCCGGAGTCCCGGCAGTTCTTC.

V usage is TRBV28 and J usage is TRBJ2-7, with unresolved D. V was shortened by 6 bases and J by 0 bases, with 6 bases between the two germline ends. This CDR3 region has 12 residues. Germline V gene lookup returns CDR1 MDHEN and CDR2 SYDVKM. CDR3: CASRRSSYEQYF. The DNA of the CDR3 is TGTGCCAGCAGAAGGAGCTCCTACGAGCAGTACTTC.

CDR3 protein: CASSIQGNQPQHF. CDR3 nucleotide sequence: TGCGCCAGCAGCATACAGGGGAATCAGCCCCAGCATTTT. J is TRBJ1-5 and V is TRBV5-1, with 7 bases matching TRBD1. This CDR3 is 13 amino acids long. V dropped 4 bases and J dropped 4; count of bases not matched to a gene: 2. Per germline, CDR1 SGHRS and CDR2 YFSETQ.

The V and J genes are TRBV7-2 and TRBJ2-5; 7 bases agree with TRBD2. The CDR3 covers 15 residues. Germline values: CDR1 SGHTA, CDR2 FQGNSA. Trimming cost V 1 base and J 4 bases; bases outside gene matches: 6. This chain's CDR3 is CASSLGGGMLETQYF. The CDR3 DNA reads as TGTGCCAGCAGCTTAGGGGGGGGGATGTTAGAGACCCAGTACTTC.

The chain joins TRBV19 to TRBJ2-2; D perhaps matches TRBD1 (6 bases). The CDR3 has 13 amino acids. Per the germline V gene, CDR1 is LNHDA and CDR2 is SQIVND (reference sequence). V shed 8 bases and J shed 8 bases, with 15 bases lying between them. The CDR3 DNA reads as TGTGCCAGTGATCGGACAGTCGGGGGGGAGCTGTTTTTT. Its protein product is CASDRTVGGELFF.

V usage is TRBV5-1 and J usage is TRBJ2-1; 9 bases agree with TRBD2. Trimming cost V 0 bases and J 6 bases; bases outside gene matches: 4. Germline V lookup: CDR1 SGHRS, CDR2 YFSETQ. There are 15 residues in the CDR3. CDR3 DNA: TGCGCCAGCAGCTTGGGCGGGAGGGCCCTCAATGAGCAGTTCTTC. This gives the protein CASSLGGRALNEQFF. The full variable domain, its missing parts supplied by reference TRBV5-1 and TRBJ2-1, is KAGVTQTPRYLIKTRGQQVTLSCSPISGHRSVSWYQQTPGQGLQFLFEYFSETQRNKGNFPGRFSGRQFSNSRSEMNVSTLELGDSALYLCASSLGGRALNEQFFGPGTRLTVL.

Written as DNA, the CDR3 is TGTGCCAGCAGTTCCCTGGACAGTTACACAGATACGCAGTATTTT. This gives the protein CASSSLDSYTDTQYF. V gene TRBV6-2 or TRBV6-3 combines with J gene TRBJ2-3; D perhaps matches TRBD1 (6 bases). The germline CDR1 and CDR2 sequences are MNHEY and SVGEGT. V was clipped by 4 bases and J by 2 bases, with 13 bases between them. The CDR3 length is 15 residues.

V gene TRBV3-1 (or the pseudogene TRBV3-2) combines with J gene TRBJ2-5, with 7 bases aligning to TRBD2. The germline V gene has CDR1 LGHDT and CDR2 YNNKEL (reference sequence). The length of the CDR3 is 15 residues. V gave up 1 base and J gave up 5 bases; unmatched junction bases: 7. CDR3 residues: CASSQGTRWRETQYF. CDR3 bases: TGTGCCAGCAGCCAAGGGACTAGATGGCGCGAGACCCAGTACTTC.

The gene calls are TRBV20-1 and TRBJ2-1; TRBD2 agrees at 12 bases. Per germline, CDR1 DFQATT and CDR2 SNEGSKA (reference sequence). This CDR3 has 15 residues. Trimming removed 3 bases from V and 7 bases from J; junction bases left unmatched: 7. Here the CDR3 reads CSASWASGRVNEQFF. The CDR3 DNA follows: TGCAGTGCTAGTTGGGCTAGCGGGAGGGTTAATGAGCAGTTCTTC.

This chain joins TRBV19 and TRBJ2-7, with a weak D call TRBD2 (7 bases). The V gene lost 6 bases and the J gene lost 6 bases, with 15 bases spanning the gap. Germline V lookup: CDR1 LNHDA, CDR2 SQIVND (reference sequence). The CDR3 extends over 13 amino acids. For the CDR3, the DNA is TGTGCCAGTAGCGCTTTCCGGGGGGCCGAGCAGTACTTC. Translation gives CASSAFRGAEQYF.

This clone has just one count. The chain has TRBV12-3 or TRBV12-4 and TRBJ2-1; tentative D call: TRBD2 (5 bases). CDR3 length: 12 residues. V lost 9 bases and J 8 bases, leaving 14 bases between the germline ends. CDR3 loop: CASNGPRDEQFF. The CDR3 nucleotides read TGTGCCAGTAACGGGCCGCGGGATGAGCAGTTCTTC.

The genes are TRBV6-2 or TRBV6-3 and TRBJ2-5, with 10 bases aligning to TRBD2. The trim removed 1 base at V and 5 bases at J, leaving 13 bases unmatched. CDR3 length: 18 residues. CDR1 and CDR2 from the germline V gene are MNHEY and SVGEGT. This CDR3 reads CASSYFASGRALGETQYF. In nucleotides, the CDR3 is TGTGCCAGCAGTTACTTTGCGAGCGGGAGGGCCTTGGGGGAGACCCAGTACTTC.

CDR3 bases: TGTGCCAGCAGCTTTCTACAGTCCAATGAGCAGTTCTTC. It specifies CASSFLQSNEQFF. The V gene is TRBV5-5, the J gene TRBJ2-1; D is uncertain. Per the germline V gene, CDR1 is SGHKS and CDR2 is YYEKEE (reference sequence). This CDR3 has 13 residues. Deletions cut 2 bases from V and 6 bases from J, with 9 bases between.

This clone was seen more than once but under ten times. This chain links TRBV12-3 or TRBV12-4 with TRBJ1-2; D ambiguous. V lost 6 bases to trimming and J lost 3 bases, with 11 bases between them. The length of the CDR3 is 13 residues. CDR3 amino acids: CASSPGVYYGYTF. The CDR3 DNA reads TGTGCCAGCAGCCCCGGGGTCTACTATGGCTACACCTTC.

This rearrangement joins TRBV7-3 to TRBJ2-5; D perhaps matches TRBD2 (5 bases). There are 13 residues in the CDR3. Trimming cost V 4 bases and J 6 bases, with 12 bases left between them. Germline V gives CDR1 SGHTA, CDR2 FQGTGA. In DNA, the CDR3 is TGTGCCAGCAGCTCGGAGGACGGAAAGACCCAGTACTTC. Encoded protein: CASSSEDGKTQYF.